This T cell receptor (beta chain) is drawn from a study of shared clonotypes between healthy human individuals. Notes on the study in general: Among donors, sharing of clonotypes was expected to be affected by sequencing depth.

A note on this clone: Its antigen is not known.

Sequencing of unsorted PBMC DNA was carried out using ten immunoSEQ deep assay plates. Authors' processing steps: Without quality scores, immunoSEQ junctional reads could not be filtered like full-length reads. Assay used: immunoSEQ multiplex PCR; TCRdb lists only in-frame clones, some missing. V and J calls and clone size are as listed in that table; D and trimming were resolved from the DNA. The table has roughly 96,000 clones, around half seen once; the top ten hold around 15%. This CDR3 spans 19 amino acids. Donors had no recently reported acute infections or vaccinations and were HIV-negative. The source material was PBMCs. The chain couples TRBV1 to TRBJ1-2; TRBD1, as called in the table, went unchecked against the DNA. TRBV1 is shown as a pseudogene. The source is a middle-aged woman in good health. Some clones in this sample may be carry-over from other donors' samples. The CDR3 is CTSSQKKGQGPFVAYGYTF. CDR3 DNA: TGCACCAGCAGCCAAAAGAAGGGACAGGGTCCGTTTGTGGCTTATGGCTACACCTTC.